This T cell receptor beta chain came from a study of shared clonotypes between healthy human individuals. Notes on the study in general: A few donors had roughly 5% of their naive CD4 clonotypes in common.

Every subset's genomic DNA went evenly onto several immunoSEQ plates. The assay was immunoSEQ multiplex PCR, and TCRdb's table has in-frame clones only and misses some. The table has around 650,000 clones, approximately 96% seen once; the top ten hold 0.095% to 0.13%. CDR3 length: 16 amino acids. The V end lost 6 bases, the J end lost 8 bases, and 22 bases lay between the germline ends. CDR1 is MDHEN, CDR2 SYDVKM, per germline. As regards this clone: Its antigen is not identified.

In the naive CD8 group, cells lacked CD45RO and were positively selected for CCR7, so terminally differentiated effector memory CD45RA+ cells were left out. This sequence was found in a woman between 25 and 40 years old in good health. Sequences were obtained from naive CD8+ T cells sorted from blood. This chain joins TRBV28 and TRBJ2-2; the D gene is possibly TRBD1 (6 bases). This CDR3 is CASSPPGHRVTGELFF. The DNA for the CDR3 is TGTGCCAGCAGCCCCCCGGGACACAGGGTGACTGGGGAGCTGTTTTTT.